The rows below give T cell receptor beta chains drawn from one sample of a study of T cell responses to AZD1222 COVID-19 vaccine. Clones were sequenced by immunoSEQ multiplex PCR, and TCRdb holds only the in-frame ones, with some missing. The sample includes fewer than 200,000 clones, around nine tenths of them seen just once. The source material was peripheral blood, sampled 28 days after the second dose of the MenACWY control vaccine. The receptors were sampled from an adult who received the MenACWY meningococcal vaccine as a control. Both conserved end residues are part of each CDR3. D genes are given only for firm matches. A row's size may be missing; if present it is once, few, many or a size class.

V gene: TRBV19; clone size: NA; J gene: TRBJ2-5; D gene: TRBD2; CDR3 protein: CASSIILAEETQYF; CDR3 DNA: TGTGCCAGTAGTATTATACTAGCGGAAGAGACCCAGTACTTC
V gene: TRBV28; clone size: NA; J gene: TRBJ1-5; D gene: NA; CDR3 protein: CASIFGGVGQPQHF; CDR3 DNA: TGTGCCAGCATCTTCGGCGGGGTAGGTCAGCCCCAGCATTTT
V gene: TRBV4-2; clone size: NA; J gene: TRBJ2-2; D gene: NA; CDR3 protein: CASSQGNLVRDTGELFF; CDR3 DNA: TGTGCCAGCAGCCAAGGGAACCTAGTTAGGGACACCGGGGAGCTGTTTTTT
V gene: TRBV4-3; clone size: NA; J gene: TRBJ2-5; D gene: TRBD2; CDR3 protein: CASSQQLGLAGEETQYF; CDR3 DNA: TGCGCCAGCAGCCAACAATTGGGACTAGCGGGAGAAGAGACCCAGTACTTC
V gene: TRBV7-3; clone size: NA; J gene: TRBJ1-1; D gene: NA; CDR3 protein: CASSSSGSLTEAFF; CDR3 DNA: TGTGCCAGCAGCTCGTCGGGGAGTCTCACTGAAGCTTTCTTT
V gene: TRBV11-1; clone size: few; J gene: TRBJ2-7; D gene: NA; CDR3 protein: CASSPTSRAEDEQYF; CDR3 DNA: TGTGCCAGCAGCCCCACGTCGAGGGCGGAGGACGAGCAGTACTTC
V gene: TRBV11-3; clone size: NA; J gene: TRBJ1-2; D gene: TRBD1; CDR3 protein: CASSSTGTGPTSYGYTF; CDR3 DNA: TGTGCCAGCAGCTCGACCGGGACAGGGCCAACCTCCTATGGCTACACCTTC
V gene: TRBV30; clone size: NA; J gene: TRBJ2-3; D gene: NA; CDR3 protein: CAWSDEGSTDTQYF; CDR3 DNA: TGTGCCTGGAGTGATGAGGGTAGCACAGATACGCAGTATTTT
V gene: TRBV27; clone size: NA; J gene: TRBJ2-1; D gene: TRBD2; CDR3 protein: CASSPSGRAGDEQFF; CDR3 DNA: TGTGCCAGCAGTCCAAGCGGGAGGGCCGGGGATGAGCAGTTCTTC
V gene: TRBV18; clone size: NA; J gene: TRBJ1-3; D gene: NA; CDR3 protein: CASSPLNRVNGNTIYF; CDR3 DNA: TGTGCCAGCTCACCACTCAATCGGGTTAACGGAAACACCATATATTTT
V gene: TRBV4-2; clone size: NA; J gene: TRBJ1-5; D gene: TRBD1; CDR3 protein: CASSHSTGGGNQPQHF; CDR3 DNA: TGTGCCAGCAGCCATTCCACAGGGGGTGGCAATCAGCCCCAGCATTTT
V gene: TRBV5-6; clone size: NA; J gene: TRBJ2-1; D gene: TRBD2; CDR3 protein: CASSLGGRVPLYNEQFF; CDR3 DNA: TGTGCCAGCAGCTTGGGAGGGAGGGTGCCCCTTTACAATGAGCAGTTCTTC
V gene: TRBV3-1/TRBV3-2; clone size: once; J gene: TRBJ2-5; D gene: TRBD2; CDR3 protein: CASSRLAGEETQYF; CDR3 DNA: TGTGCCAGCAGCCGGCTAGCGGGAGAAGAGACCCAGTACTTC
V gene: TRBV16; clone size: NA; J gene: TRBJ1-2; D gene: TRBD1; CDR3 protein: CASSQVDRRANYGYTF; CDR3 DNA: TGTGCCAGCAGCCAAGTGGACAGGAGAGCTAACTATGGCTACACCTTC
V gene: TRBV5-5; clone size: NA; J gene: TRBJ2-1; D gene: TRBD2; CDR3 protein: CASSLGLAGGNEQFF; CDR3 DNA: TGTGCCAGCAGCTTAGGACTAGCGGGAGGCAATGAGCAGTTCTTC
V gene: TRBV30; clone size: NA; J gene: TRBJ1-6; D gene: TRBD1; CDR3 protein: CAWSGDRGLFNSPLHF; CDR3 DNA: TGTGCCTGGAGCGGTGACAGGGGATTATTTAATTCACCCCTCCACTTT
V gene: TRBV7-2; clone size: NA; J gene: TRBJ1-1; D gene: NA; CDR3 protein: CASSLAGTGTINTEAFF; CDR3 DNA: TGTGCCAGCAGCTTAGCGGGAACCGGGACCATAAACACTGAAGCTTTCTTT
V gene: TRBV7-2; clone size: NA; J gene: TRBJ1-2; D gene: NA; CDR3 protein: CASSPQGARRYGYTF; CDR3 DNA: TGTGCCAGCAGCCCCCAGGGAGCGAGGCGCTATGGCTACACCTTC
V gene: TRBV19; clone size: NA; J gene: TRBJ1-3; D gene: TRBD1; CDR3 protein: CASSMSWQGAAIYF; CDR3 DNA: TGTGCCAGTAGTATGAGTTGGCAGGGGGCGGCCATATATTTT
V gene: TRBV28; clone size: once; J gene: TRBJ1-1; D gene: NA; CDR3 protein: CASSFTGVQSEAEAFF; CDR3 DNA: TGTGCCAGCAGTTTCACCGGGGTCCAGAGCGAGGCTGAAGCTTTCTTT
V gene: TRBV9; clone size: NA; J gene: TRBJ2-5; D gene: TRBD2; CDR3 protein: CASSVVAGGLGETQYF; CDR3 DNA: TGTGCCAGCAGCGTAGTTGCGGGAGGGCTGGGAGAGACCCAGTACTTC
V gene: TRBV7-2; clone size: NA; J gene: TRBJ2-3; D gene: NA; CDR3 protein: CASSFVAADTQYF; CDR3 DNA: TGTGCCAGCAGCTTTGTAGCCGCAGATACGCAGTATTTT
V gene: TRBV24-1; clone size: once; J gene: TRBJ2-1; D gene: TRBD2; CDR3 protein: CATSDWGTSGRHEQFF; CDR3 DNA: TGTGCCACCAGTGATTGGGGGACTAGCGGGAGACATGAGCAGTTCTTC
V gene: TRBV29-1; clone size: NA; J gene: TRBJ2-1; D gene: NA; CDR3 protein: CSGHSPGASSYNEQFF; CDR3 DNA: TGCAGCGGACACAGTCCGGGAGCCTCCTCCTACAATGAGCAGTTCTTC
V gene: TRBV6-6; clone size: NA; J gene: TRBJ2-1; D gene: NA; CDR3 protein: CASSQDTYNEQFF; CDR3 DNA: TGTGCCAGCAGCCAGGACACCTACAATGAGCAGTTCTTC
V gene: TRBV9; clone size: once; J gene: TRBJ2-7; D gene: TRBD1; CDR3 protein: CASSGTGNRHEQYF; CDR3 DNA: TGTGCCAGCAGCGGGACAGGGAACAGGCACGAGCAGTACTTC
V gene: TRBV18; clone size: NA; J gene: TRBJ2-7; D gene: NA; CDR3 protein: CASSASRGLGTSSYEQYF; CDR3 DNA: TGTGCCAGCTCGGCCAGTAGGGGACTGGGAACTTCCTCCTACGAGCAGTACTTC
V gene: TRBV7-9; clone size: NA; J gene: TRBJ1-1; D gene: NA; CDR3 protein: CASTHGVGTEAFF; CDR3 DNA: TGTGCCAGCACCCATGGGGTGGGCACTGAAGCTTTCTTT
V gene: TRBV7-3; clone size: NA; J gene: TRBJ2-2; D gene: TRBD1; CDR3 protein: CASSLKGQGAWGAGELFF; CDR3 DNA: TGTGCCAGCAGCTTAAAGGGACAGGGGGCCTGGGGCGCCGGGGAGCTGTTTTTT
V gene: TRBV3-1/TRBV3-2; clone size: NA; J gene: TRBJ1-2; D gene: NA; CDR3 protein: CASSPLSRGSTYGYTF; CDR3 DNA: TGTGCCAGCAGCCCCTTAAGTAGGGGTTCCACTTATGGCTACACCTTC
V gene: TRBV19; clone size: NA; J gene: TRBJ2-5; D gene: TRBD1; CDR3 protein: CASMDAPGQGRETQYF; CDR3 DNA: TGTGCCAGTATGGACGCACCGGGACAGGGAAGAGAGACCCAGTACTTC
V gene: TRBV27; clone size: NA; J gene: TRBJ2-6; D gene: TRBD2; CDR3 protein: CASSFFGTSGDRTGANVLTF; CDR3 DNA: TGTGCCAGCAGTTTCTTCGGGACTAGCGGGGACAGAACCGGGGCCAACGTCCTGACTTTC
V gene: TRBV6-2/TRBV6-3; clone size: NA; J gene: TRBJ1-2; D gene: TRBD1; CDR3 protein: CASSPHDRARYGYTF; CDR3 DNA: TGTGCCAGCAGTCCCCATGACAGGGCACGATATGGCTACACCTTC
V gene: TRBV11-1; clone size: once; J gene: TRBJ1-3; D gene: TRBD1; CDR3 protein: CASSPEGTDSGNTIYF; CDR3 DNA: TGTGCCAGCAGCCCCGAAGGGACAGACTCTGGAAACACCATATATTTT
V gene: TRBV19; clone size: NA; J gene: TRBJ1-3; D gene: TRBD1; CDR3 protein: CASSPDRGQDTIYF; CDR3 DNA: TGTGCCAGTAGTCCGGACAGGGGGCAGGACACCATATATTTT
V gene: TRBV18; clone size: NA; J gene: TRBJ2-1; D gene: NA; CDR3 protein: CASSPLNSAVNEQFF; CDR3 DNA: TGTGCCAGCTCACCATTAAATAGTGCGGTCAATGAGCAGTTCTTC
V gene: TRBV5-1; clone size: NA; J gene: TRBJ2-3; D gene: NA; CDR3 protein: CASSLNGDTQYF; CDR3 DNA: TGCGCCAGCAGCCTCAATGGGGATACGCAGTATTTT
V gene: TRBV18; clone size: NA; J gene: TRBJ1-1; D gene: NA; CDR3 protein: CASCGDGGTEAFF; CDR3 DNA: TGTGCCAGCTGCGGAGACGGTGGCACTGAAGCTTTCTTT
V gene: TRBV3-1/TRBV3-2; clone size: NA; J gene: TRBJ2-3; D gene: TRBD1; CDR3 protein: CASSPNRGLGDTQYF; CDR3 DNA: TGTGCCAGCAGCCCAAACAGGGGGCTTGGAGATACGCAGTATTTT
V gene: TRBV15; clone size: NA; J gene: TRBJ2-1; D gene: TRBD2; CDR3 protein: CATSTERLAGVSSYNEQFF; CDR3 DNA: TGTGCCACCAGCACAGAAAGACTAGCGGGGGTGAGCTCCTACAATGAGCAGTTCTTC
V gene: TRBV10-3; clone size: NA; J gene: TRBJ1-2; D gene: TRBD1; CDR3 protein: CAISSRGDYGYTF; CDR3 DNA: TGTGCCATCAGTTCCAGGGGGGACTATGGCTACACCTTC
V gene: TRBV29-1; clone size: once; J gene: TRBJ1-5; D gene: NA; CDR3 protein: CSVGWGLGQPQHF; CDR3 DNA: TGCAGCGTGGGGTGGGGGCTAGGGCAGCCCCAGCATTTT
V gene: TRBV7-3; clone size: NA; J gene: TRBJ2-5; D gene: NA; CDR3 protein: CASSLDQMGGTQYF; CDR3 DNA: TGTGCCAGCAGCTTAGACCAAATGGGTGGGACCCAGTACTTC
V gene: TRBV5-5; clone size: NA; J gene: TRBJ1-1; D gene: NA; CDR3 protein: CASSRYTEAFF; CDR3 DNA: TGTGCCAGCAGCCGATACACTGAAGCTTTCTTT
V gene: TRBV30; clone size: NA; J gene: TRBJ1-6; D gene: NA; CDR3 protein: CAWSGPKDSPLHF; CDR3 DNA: TGTGCCTGGAGTGGGCCCAAGGACTCACCCCTCCACTTT
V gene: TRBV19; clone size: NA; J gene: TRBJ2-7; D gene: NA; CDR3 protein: CASGNEAQYF; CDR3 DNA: TGTGCCAGCGGTAATGAGGCCCAGTACTTC
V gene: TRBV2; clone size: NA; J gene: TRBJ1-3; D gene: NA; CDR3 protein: CASSELADSLGGNTIYF; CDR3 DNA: TGTGCCAGCAGTGAATTGGCGGACTCGCTTGGCGGAAACACCATATATTTT
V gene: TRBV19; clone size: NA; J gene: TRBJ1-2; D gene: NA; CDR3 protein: CASIDRSNYGYTF; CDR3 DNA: TGTGCCAGTATCGACAGGTCTAACTATGGCTACACCTTC
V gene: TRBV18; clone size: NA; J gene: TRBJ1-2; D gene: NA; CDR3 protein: CASSPPGDLYGYTF; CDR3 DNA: TGTGCCAGCTCACCCCCGGGAGACCTTTATGGCTACACCTTC
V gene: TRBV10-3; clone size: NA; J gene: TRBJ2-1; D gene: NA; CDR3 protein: CAIPAPGDNEQFF; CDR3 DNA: TGTGCCATCCCCGCCCCTGGGGACAATGAGCAGTTCTTC
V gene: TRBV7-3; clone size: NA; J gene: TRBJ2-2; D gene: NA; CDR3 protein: CASTPLNSGTGELFF; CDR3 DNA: TGTGCCAGCACCCCCCTAAATAGCGGCACCGGGGAGCTGTTTTTT
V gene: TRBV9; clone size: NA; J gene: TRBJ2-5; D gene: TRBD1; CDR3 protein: CASSVGPGGGETQYF; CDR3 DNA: TGTGCCAGCAGCGTAGGTCCAGGGGGCGGGGAGACCCAGTACTTC
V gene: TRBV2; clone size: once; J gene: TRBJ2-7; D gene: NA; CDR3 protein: CASSPGTPYEQYF; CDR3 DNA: TGTGCCAGCAGTCCTGGGACACCCTACGAGCAGTACTTC
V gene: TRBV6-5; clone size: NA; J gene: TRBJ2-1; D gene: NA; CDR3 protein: CASRYTDRPPYNEQFF; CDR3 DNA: TGTGCCAGCAGATACACCGACCGACCTCCTTACAATGAGCAGTTCTTC